A single sample is the source of the 28 T cell receptor beta chains below, sequenced in a study of OX40 agonist ivuxolimab in advanced cancers. Measured with immunoSEQ multiplex PCR; TCRdb has only the in-frame clones, and not every one. The data hold some 70,000 clones, with approximately 90% observed a single time. This specimen was CD4+ or CD8+ T cells sorted from blood, taken in a trial of the OX40 agonist ivuxolimab. The receptors come from an adult with an advanced solid tumor such as melanoma, head and neck, liver or kidney cancer.

The rearrangement joins TRBV10-3 to TRBJ2-3, with 7 positions matching TRBD1. Germline V CDR1 and CDR2: ENHRY, SYGVKD. This CDR3 spans 13 amino acids. Trimming cost V 8 bases and J 2 bases; bases outside gene matches: 4. The CDR3 protein is CAISGGFTDTQYF. The CDR3 bases are TGTGCCATCTCAGGGGGTTTCACAGATACGCAGTATTTT.

The chain is built from TRBV28 and TRBJ1-1; 7 bases agree with TRBD1. V shed 4 bases and J 9 bases; nucleotides not matched to a gene: 5. Germline V gene sequence: CDR1 MDHEN, CDR2 SYDVKM. The CDR3 is made up of 12 amino acids. This CDR3 reads CASSSQGGKAFF. The CDR3 DNA sequence: TGTGCCAGCAGTTCTCAGGGGGGGAAAGCTTTCTTT.

The count of this clone is one. This chain connects TRBV27 to TRBJ1-4; 9 bases are shared with TRBD1. Germline V gene sequence: CDR1 MNHEY, CDR2 SMNVEV (reference sequence). J was trimmed by 7 bases and V by 6 bases; bases with no gene match: 3. This CDR3 is 13 amino acids long. CDR3 coding DNA: TGTGCCAGCAGGGGACAGGGTAGTGAAAAACTGTTTTTT. Translation gives CASRGQGSEKLFF.

This chain links TRBV9 with TRBJ1-1; D is unclear. Trimming removed 4 bases from V and 4 bases from J, with 17 bases in between. Germline assignment: CDR1 SGDLS and CDR2 YYNGEE. This CDR3 region has 15 residues. The CDR3 DNA is TGTGCCAGCAGCCGGACTATGGGTGAGGGCACTGAAGCTTTCTTT. This gives the protein CASSRTMGEGTEAFF.

The chain links TRBV30 to TRBJ1-3, with 8 positions matching TRBD1. The CDR3 is made up of 12 amino acids. Germline CDR1 reads GTSNPN; CDR2 reads SVGIG (reference sequence). Unmatched junction bases numbered 3, after V lost 7 bases and J lost 4 bases. The CDR3, as DNA: TGTGCCTTCGACAGGGGCGGAAACACCATATATTTT. Translating it yields CAFDRGGNTIYF.

The chain links TRBV5-4 to TRBJ2-7, with 10 bases matching TRBD2. This CDR3 contains 14 residues. J gave up 7 bases and V 2 bases, and 6 bases lay outside the gene matches. Germline lookup yields CDR1 SGHNT and CDR2 YYREEE (reference sequence). The CDR3 region is CASSLILAGSEQYF. The DNA of the CDR3 is TGTGCCAGCAGCTTAATACTAGCGGGGAGTGAGCAGTACTTC.

The J gene is TRBJ2-6, the V gene TRBV4-3; D tentatively fits TRBD1 or TRBD2 (6 bases each). The CDR3 contains 19 residues. The V end lost 4 bases, the J end lost 2 bases, and 21 bases lay between the germline ends. Germline values: CDR1 LGHNA, CDR2 YSLEER. Written as DNA, the CDR3 is TGCGCCAGCAGCCCCGGGGGCGGGTATGGGACTCCTGGGGCCAACGTCCTGACTTTC. It codes for CASSPGGGYGTPGANVLTF.

This sequence joins TRBV2 and TRBJ1-1; TRBD1 agrees at 7 bases. This CDR3 is built from 15 residues. The V gene's germline CDR1 is SNHLY and CDR2 FYNNEI. With V trimmed by 1 base and J by 10 bases, 12 bases remained unmatched. The CDR3 protein is CASSEVMDRRFAAFF. The CDR3 coding sequence is TGTGCCAGCAGTGAAGTTATGGACAGGAGGTTCGCAGCTTTCTTT.

CDR3 in amino acids: CASSQDSRSNQPQHF. The CDR3 bases are TGCGCCAGCAGCCAAGATTCGCGAAGCAATCAGCCCCAGCATTTT. The chain uses TRBV4-1 and TRBJ1-5; the D is unclear. The length of the CDR3 is 15 residues. The germline V gene encodes CDR1 MGHRA and CDR2 YSYEKL. V was shortened by 0 bases and J by 1 base, with 7 bases between the two germline ends.

This clone came up once. This chain links TRBV11-3 with TRBJ1-1; D uncertain. The V and J ends lost 4 bases and 0 bases respectively, with 18 bases between them. Germline V gene sequence: CDR1 SGHNT, CDR2 YENEEA. This CDR3 comprises 17 residues. CDR3: CASSYTPKRQMNTEAFF. CDR3 DNA sequence: TGTGCCAGCAGCTACACTCCGAAGCGGCAGATGAACACTGAAGCTTTCTTT.

J is TRBJ1-5 and V is TRBV7-8; 7 nucleotides align to TRBD1. The CDR3 sequence is 15 residues long. CDR1 SGHVS and CDR2 FQNEAQ come from the germline V gene. The ends lost 4 bases at V and 4 bases at J; junction bases unmatched: 7. The CDR3 reads CASSYVGTENQPQHF. CDR3 bases: TGTGCCAGCAGCTACGTAGGGACAGAGAATCAGCCCCAGCATTTT. The full variable domain, in which reference TRBV7-8 and TRBJ1-5 provide the parts outside the CDR3, is GAGVSQSPRYKVAKRGQDVALRCDPISGHVSLFWYQQALGQGPEFLTYFQNEAQLDKSGLPSDRFFAERPEGSVSTLKIQRTQQEDSAVYLCASSYVGTENQPQHFGDGTRLSIL.

This clone was detected once. The genes are TRBV6-1 and TRBJ1-1; D may be TRBD1 (6 bases). This CDR3 spans 13 amino acids. With 6 bases removed from V and 2 bases from J, the gap between germline ends came to 10 bases. The germline V gene encodes CDR1 MNHNS and CDR2 SASEGT. Here the CDR3 DNA reads TGTGCCAGCAGAAAGACAGGTAACACTGAAGCTTTCTTT. It translates to CASRKTGNTEAFF.

The rearrangement uses TRBV12-5 and TRBJ1-5; 7 positions agree with TRBD1. V was pared by 2 bases and J by 0 bases, with 1 base of the junction left unmatched. CDR3 length: 15 residues. Germline V CDR1 and CDR2: LGHNT, FRNRAP. The CDR3 is CASGLTGDSNQPQHF. DNA for the CDR3: TGTGCTAGTGGTTTGACAGGGGATAGCAATCAGCCCCAGCATTTT.

This rearrangement joins TRBV5-1 to TRBJ1-3, with 7 bases matching TRBD1. Germline V lookup: CDR1 SGHRS, CDR2 YFSETQ. J gave up 4 bases and V 1 base, and 11 bases lay outside the gene matches. This CDR3 is built from 17 residues. The CDR3 region is CASSLPPRQGEGNTIYF. The DNA of the CDR3 is TGCGCCAGCAGCTTGCCACCCCGACAGGGTGAAGGAAACACCATATATTTT.

This rearrangement joins TRBV4-3 to TRBJ2-1; tentatively, D is TRBD1 or TRBD2 (6 bases each). This CDR3 contains 16 residues. From germline, CDR1 is LGHNA and CDR2 YSLEER. Trimming left V 4 bases short and J 5 bases short, with 18 bases between. CDR3 region: CASSPGGKGLNNEQFF. In DNA form, the CDR3 reads TGCGCCAGCAGCCCCGGGGGCAAGGGGCTTAACAATGAGCAGTTCTTC.

This clone was observed a single time. V usage is TRBV6-4 and J usage is TRBJ1-2, with D unclear. V was clipped by 0 bases and J by 1 base, with 9 bases between them. The CDR3 consists of 15 residues. Germline V CDR1 and CDR2: MRHNA, SNTAGT. CDR3 loop: CASSDSRHINYGYTF. The CDR3 DNA reads TGTGCCAGCAGTGACTCGAGGCACATTAACTATGGCTACACCTTC.

The chain carries TRBV21-1 and TRBJ1-5. TRBV21-1 is deemed a pseudogene. This CDR3 is built from 13 residues. The CDR3, as DNA: TGTGCCAGCAGCAAAGGAGGAAATCAGCCCCAGCATTTT. Protein sequence: CASSKGGNQPQHF.

For this clone: Other nucleotide sequences in the sample specify the same CDR3. The gene calls are TRBV15 and TRBJ1-3; D possibly corresponds to TRBD1 (5 bases). Germline CDR1 reads LNHNV; CDR2 reads YYDKDF (reference sequence). Trimming shortened V by 0 bases and J by 2 bases, and 8 bases separated the two germline ends. This CDR3 is built from 15 residues. The CDR3 coding sequence is TGTGCCACCAGCAGAGATAAGGGGACTGGAAACACCATATATTTT. Translated: CATSRDKGTGNTIYF.

As regards this clone: Other nucleotide sequences from this sample produce the same CDR3. The chain couples TRBV19 to TRBJ1-5; 7 bases line up with TRBD1. The trim removed 2 bases at V and 6 bases at J, leaving 4 bases unmatched. This CDR3 is 14 amino acids long. The germline V gene encodes CDR1 LNHDA and CDR2 SQIVND (reference sequence). CDR3 protein: CASSITDRAQPQHF. In DNA, the CDR3 is TGTGCCAGTAGTATAACCGACAGGGCTCAGCCCCAGCATTTT.

V is TRBV5-4 and J is TRBJ1-1; 8 nucleotides match TRBD1. This CDR3 is 16 amino acids long. From germline, CDR1 is SGHNT and CDR2 YYREEE (reference sequence). V was pared by 9 bases and J by 0 bases, with 13 bases of the junction left unmatched. The CDR3 region has the DNA TGTGCCACTAAACAGGGGGTGGTCCAAATGAACACTGAAGCTTTCTTT. Its protein is CATKQGVVQMNTEAFF.

This clone has a handful of counts. The chain couples TRBV7-2 to TRBJ2-7; 8 nucleotides match TRBD1. There are 14 residues in the CDR3. The germline V gene encodes CDR1 SGHTA and CDR2 FQGNSA. Germline trimming cut 5 bases from V and 7 bases from J; bases unmatched to any gene: 10. The CDR3 sequence: CASSETGVRGEQYF. In nucleotides, the CDR3 is TGTGCCAGCAGCGAGACAGGGGTGAGAGGAGAGCAGTACTTC.

This clone was counted a single time. CDR3 sequence (DNA): TGTGCCAGTACCCCGGGCCCATGGGCCTTCTACAATGAGCAGTTCTTC. As protein: CASTPGPWAFYNEQFF. The chain couples TRBV19 to TRBJ2-1, with D unclear. The CDR3 runs to 16 residues. V lost 7 bases to trimming and J lost 3 bases, with 19 bases between them. Per the germline V gene, CDR1 is LNHDA and CDR2 is SQIVND (reference sequence).

This rearrangement joins TRBV9 to TRBJ1-4; 7 bases are shared with TRBD1. CDR3 length: 16 amino acids. V was pared by 4 bases and J by 6 bases, with 12 bases of the junction left unmatched. Germline CDR1 SGDLS, CDR2 YYNGEE. The chain's CDR3 is CASSHKKTGEDEKLFF. In DNA, the CDR3 is TGTGCCAGCAGCCATAAGAAAACAGGGGAAGATGAAAAACTGTTTTTT. The full variable domain, in which reference TRBV9 and TRBJ1-4 provide the parts outside the CDR3, is DSGVTQTPKHLITATGQRVTLRCSPRSGDLSVYWYQQSLDQGLQFLIQYYNGEERAKGNILERFSAQQFPDLHSELNLSSLELGDSALYFCASSHKKTGEDEKLFFGSGTQLSVL.

The chain carries TRBV30 and TRBJ2-2; tentatively, D is TRBD2 (5 bases). CDR3 length: 13 amino acids. The V gene's germline CDR1 is GTSNPN and CDR2 SVGIG (reference sequence). V lost 3 bases, J lost 5 bases, and 10 bases lay in between. The CDR3 DNA sequence: TGTGCCTGGAGCCCCTGGAGGACCGGGGAGCTGTTTTTT. Amino acids: CAWSPWRTGELFF.

The chain joins TRBV2 to TRBJ2-5, with 10 nucleotides matching TRBD2. The germline V gene encodes CDR1 SNHLY and CDR2 FYNNEI. V lost 6 bases and J lost 2; bases outside the gene matches: 6. The CDR3 spans 15 residues. The CDR3 reads CASRAGTSAQETQYF. The CDR3 coding sequence is TGTGCCAGCAGGGCCGGGACTAGCGCACAAGAGACCCAGTACTTC. Looking up the rest from reference TRBV2 and TRBJ2-5 gives the full variable domain: EPEVTQTPSHQVTQMGQEVILRCVPISNHLYFYWYRQILGQKVEFLVSFYNNEISEKSEIFDDQFSVERPDGSNFTLKIRSTKLEDSAMYFCASRAGTSAQETQYFGPGTRLLVL.

The V call is TRBV7-2, the J call TRBJ2-4, with D perhaps TRBD2 (6 bases). The CDR3 runs 17 residues. Germline CDR1 reads SGHTA; CDR2 reads FQGNSA. Trimming stripped 1 base from V and 0 bases from J, with 13 bases between. CDR3 in DNA: TGTGCCAGCAGCTTAGAGTCCGGGAGTTTAGCCAAAAACATTCAGTACTTC. Protein: CASSLESGSLAKNIQYF. The whole variable domain, filled in from reference TRBV7-2 and TRBJ2-4, reads GAGVSQSPSNKVTEKGKDVELRCDPISGHTALYWYRQSLGQGLEFLIYFQGNSAPDKSGLPSDRFSAERTGGSVSTLTIQRTQQEDSAVYLCASSLESGSLAKNIQYFGAGTRLSVL.

The chain has TRBV6-1 and TRBJ2-3, with D tentatively TRBD2 (5 bases). CDR3 length: 15 amino acids. Trimming shortened V by 1 base and J by 4 bases, and 12 bases separated the two germline ends. The germline gives CDR1 MNHNS, CDR2 SASEGT. The CDR3 region has the DNA TGTGCCAGCAGTGAAGGGACTGTCCCCGCAGATACGCAGTATTTT. Protein sequence: CASSEGTVPADTQYF.

V and J are TRBV5-8 and TRBJ1-5, with D unclear. Germline V gene lookup returns CDR1 SGHTS and CDR2 YDEGEE. Trimming cost V 0 bases and J 5 bases, with 6 bases left between them. This CDR3 region has 13 residues. The CDR3 reads CASSLGRDQPQHF. As DNA, the CDR3 is TGTGCCAGCAGCTTGGGAAGGGATCAGCCCCAGCATTTT.